Below, 24 T cell receptor beta chains from the same sample are listed, as sequenced in a study of cytomegalovirus exposure and HLA in healthy donors. The PCR employed 60 Vbeta primers together with 13 Jbeta primers. Sequenced by immunoSEQ multiplex PCR; TCRdb stores in-frame clones only, minus some. Of 210,000 or so clones listed, more than 60% were seen once; the top ten hold about a sixth. Sequenced material: PBMCs. These receptors were obtained from a man in his forties in good health and CMV-seronegative.

The J gene is TRBJ2-4, the V gene TRBV6-5, with D tentatively TRBD2 (5 bases). The CDR3 spans 14 residues. V was shortened by 2 bases and J by 1 base, with 6 bases between the two germline ends. CDR1 and CDR2 (germline): MNHEY, SVGAGI. CDR3 nucleotides: TGTGCCAGCAGTTACGACTATGCCAAAAACATTCAGTACTTC. It translates to CASSYDYAKNIQYF.

This sequence joins TRBV6-5 and TRBJ2-1; TRBD1 agrees at 9 bases. The germline CDR1 and CDR2 sequences are MNHEY and SVGAGI. This CDR3 spans 14 amino acids. V shed 6 bases, J shed 8 bases, and the junction held 8 bases outside the gene matches. CDR3 nucleotides: TGTGCCAGCAGGGGATTGGACAGGGGCGATGAGCAGTTCTTC. Its protein is CASRGLDRGDEQFF.

The rearrangement joins TRBV7-7 to TRBJ2-2; 10 nucleotides align to TRBD1. The CDR3 spans 14 residues. V lost 4 bases to trimming and J lost 7 bases; unmatched junction nucleotides: 3. Germline V gene data show CDR1 as SSHAT and CDR2 as FNYEAQ (reference sequence). The DNA for the CDR3 is TGTGCCAGCAGCTCGGACAGGGGGAACGGGGAGCTGTTTTTT. It encodes CASSSDRGNGELFF.

The rearrangement joins TRBV6-5 to TRBJ1-5, with a possible D match to TRBD1 (5 bases). V shed 8 bases and J shed 2 bases, with 10 bases lying between them. Looked up from germline, CDR1 is MNHEY and CDR2 is SVGAGI. The CDR3 length is 13 residues. The DNA of the CDR3 is TGTGCCAGCCGGGGGAGGGGCAATCAGCCCCAGCATTTT. Its protein is CASRGRGNQPQHF.

V usage is TRBV9 and J usage is TRBJ2-7; D gene ambiguous. Trimming removed 0 bases from V and 2 bases from J, with 15 bases in between. The CDR3 totals 16 residues. The germline gives CDR1 SGDLS, CDR2 YYNGEE. DNA of the CDR3: TGTGCCAGCAGCGTAGGGTATGGCGGCATCCCCTACGAGCAGTACTTC. Its protein product is CASSVGYGGIPYEQYF.

The V gene is TRBV27, the J gene TRBJ2-3; D may be TRBD2 (6 bases). Germline V lookup: CDR1 MNHEY, CDR2 SMNVEV (reference sequence). This CDR3 is 16 amino acids long. V lost 1 base and J lost 1, with 12 bases in between. In nucleotides, the CDR3 is TGTGCCAGCAGTTTATTTAGCGGACGCGGCACAGATACGCAGTATTTT. Protein: CASSLFSGRGTDTQYF.

The J gene is TRBJ1-2, the V gene TRBV27, with TRBD1 as a possible D gene (5 bases). The CDR3 is 15 residues long. CDR1 and CDR2 (germline): MNHEY, SMNVEV (reference sequence). The V and J ends lost 3 bases and 3 bases respectively, with 14 bases between them. The CDR3 sequence is CASSFASGSDYGYTF. The CDR3 coding sequence is TGTGCCAGCAGTTTTGCCTCAGGGTCGGACTATGGCTACACCTTC.

In DNA form, the CDR3 reads TGCGCCAGCAGCTTGGGACAATCCACAGATACGCAGTATTTT. Protein: CASSLGQSTDTQYF. The chain recombines TRBV5-1 with TRBJ2-3; no clear D. Trimming removed 0 bases from V and 2 bases from J, with 7 bases in between. The CDR3 length is 14 residues. Germline V lookup: CDR1 SGHRS, CDR2 YFSETQ.

This clone was seen just once. The V gene is TRBV7-6, the J gene TRBJ2-3; 7 bases are a match to TRBD2. V trimming: 5 bases; J trimming: 2 bases; junction bases outside the gene matches: 7. CDR1 SGHVS and CDR2 FNYEAQ come from the germline V gene. The CDR3 runs 15 residues. The CDR3, as DNA: TGTGCCAGCAGCCCTCCGGGACTAAACACAGATACGCAGTATTTT. This sequence encodes CASSPPGLNTDTQYF.

This clone appeared a few times. The CDR3 DNA follows: TGCGCCAGCAGCTCAGGACAGGGGACCTACGAGCAGTACTTC. Translated: CASSSGQGTYEQYF. The V call is TRBV5-1, the J call TRBJ2-7, with TRBD1 matching 9 bases. V shed 3 bases and J 2 bases; nucleotides not matched to a gene: 3. Germline-derived CDR1 and CDR2 are SGHRS and YFSETQ. CDR3 length: 14 amino acids.

This chain links TRBV7-2 with TRBJ2-1; 8 nucleotides match TRBD2. CDR3 size: 16 residues. J lost 0 bases, V lost 4 bases, and 5 bases had no gene match. Germline CDR1 reads SGHTA; CDR2 reads FQGNSA. The CDR3, as DNA: TGTGCCAGCAGCTGGGGCGGGAGGAGCTCCTACAATGAGCAGTTCTTC. This translates into CASSWGGRSSYNEQFF.

This clone has just a few counts. V and J are TRBV6-6 and TRBJ2-7; a weak D match, TRBD2 (5 bases). Germline V gene lookup returns CDR1 MNHNY and CDR2 SVGAGI (reference sequence). V dropped 5 bases and J dropped 0 bases, with 11 bases sitting between them. This CDR3 has 14 amino acids. The CDR3 loop reads CASSRPGGSYEQYF. In DNA form, the CDR3 reads TGTGCCAGCAGTCGCCCCGGAGGCTCCTACGAGCAGTACTTC.

The rearrangement links TRBV5-8 to TRBJ1-5; no clear D. V lost 1 base and J 0 bases, leaving 8 bases between the germline ends. There are 15 residues in the CDR3. CDR1 SGHTS and CDR2 YDEGEE come from the germline V gene. The CDR3 DNA reads TGTGCCAGCAGCTTGCGCGAGTATAGCAATCAGCCCCAGCATTTT. Translation gives CASSLREYSNQPQHF. Supplemented by reference TRBV5-8 and TRBJ1-5, the full variable domain reads EAGVTQSPTHLIKTRGQQATLRCSPISGHTSVYWYQQALGLGLQFLLWYDEGEERNRGNFPPRFSGRQFPNYSSELNVNALELEDSALYLCASSLREYSNQPQHFGDGTRLSIL.

This clone came up a few times. The gene calls are TRBV6-5 and TRBJ1-2; TRBD1 matches at 11 bases. Germline loops: CDR1 MNHEY, CDR2 SVGAGI. The CDR3 extends over 14 amino acids. J lost 2 bases, V lost 8 bases, and 4 bases had no gene match. This CDR3 is CASARDRGNYGYTF. The CDR3 nucleotides are TGTGCCAGCGCTCGGGACAGGGGGAACTATGGCTACACCTTC.

The V and J genes are TRBV14 and TRBJ2-5, with a tentative D call TRBD2 (6 bases). Germline V gene data show CDR1 as SGHDN and CDR2 as FVKESK. With 0 bases removed from V and 1 base from J, the gap between germline ends came to 12 bases. The length of the CDR3 is 16 residues. The CDR3 spells CASSQDRGRSQETQYF. The CDR3 DNA reads as TGTGCCAGCAGCCAAGATCGGGGGAGGTCCCAAGAGACCCAGTACTTC.

This chain links TRBV27 with TRBJ2-5, with 11 positions matching TRBD2. Trimming removed 5 bases from V and 1 base from J; junction bases left unmatched: 18. Germline assignment: CDR1 MNHEY and CDR2 SMNVEV (reference sequence). The length of the CDR3 is 20 residues. CDR3: CASSLLWSPPGTSGQETQYF. The CDR3 DNA sequence: TGTGCCAGCAGTCTACTTTGGTCGCCTCCCGGGACTAGCGGCCAAGAGACCCAGTACTTC.

The rearrangement uses TRBV7-6 and TRBJ1-2, with TRBD1 matching over 9 bases. This CDR3 spans 15 amino acids. Germline assignment: CDR1 SGHVS and CDR2 FNYEAQ. The ends lost 1 base at V and 4 bases at J; junction bases unmatched: 4. CDR3 bases: TGTGCCAGCAGCTTAGGAGACAGGGGGTCCTATGGCTACACCTTC. Encoded protein: CASSLGDRGSYGYTF.

J is TRBJ2-2 and V is TRBV4-1, with D possibly matching TRBD1 (5 bases). The germline V and J ends were trimmed by 2 bases and 5 bases, with 9 bases remaining between them. The CDR3 covers 14 residues. Looked up from germline, CDR1 is MGHRA and CDR2 is YSYEKL. In nucleotides, the CDR3 is TGCGCCAGCAGCCAACCCAGACAGACCGGGGAGCTGTTTTTT. Translated, it gives CASSQPRQTGELFF.

Note on this clone: This CDR3 is also generated by other DNA sequences in the sample. As DNA, the CDR3 is TGTGCCAGCAGTCTAGCGGGGAGCACAGATACGCAGTATTTT. Translated, it gives CASSLAGSTDTQYF. J is TRBJ2-3 and V is TRBV2; 9 bases are shared with TRBD2. This CDR3 is built from 14 residues. CDR1 and CDR2 from the germline V gene are SNHLY and FYNNEI. Trimming took 5 bases from V and 0 from J; bases not matched to a gene: 0.

The chain joins TRBV5-1 to TRBJ2-5; the match to TRBD2 covers 7 bases. In germline, CDR1 is SGHRS, CDR2 YFSETQ. This CDR3 has 15 residues. With 2 bases clipped from V and 4 bases from J, the junction kept 8 bases outside the gene matches. The CDR3 is CASSLGGGTRETQYF. CDR3 bases: TGCGCCAGCAGCTTAGGCGGGGGTACCCGAGAGACCCAGTACTTC.

V usage is TRBV7-9 and J usage is TRBJ1-6; D is possibly TRBD1 (5 bases). V was clipped by 2 bases and J by 6 bases, with 17 bases between them. CDR1 is SEHNR, CDR2 FQNEAQ, per germline (reference sequence). The CDR3 spans 17 residues. CDR3 residues: CASSLWRGRESNSPLHF. As DNA, the CDR3 is TGTGCCAGCAGCTTATGGAGGGGCAGGGAAAGTAATTCACCCCTCCACTTT.

This chain links TRBV25-1 with TRBJ2-3; possibly TRBD1 for D (6 bases). The germline CDR1 and CDR2 sequences are MGHDK and SYGVNS. The CDR3 is made up of 12 amino acids. The V end lost 6 bases, the J end lost 6 bases, and 10 bases lay between the germline ends. The CDR3 spells CASRMGADTQYF. In nucleotides, the CDR3 is TGTGCCAGCAGAATGGGGGCGGATACGCAGTATTTT.

This clone was seen a few times. The gene calls are TRBV5-5 and TRBJ2-7; maybe TRBD2 (5 bases). The germline gives CDR1 SGHKS, CDR2 YYEKEE (reference sequence). With 4 bases removed from V and 2 bases from J, the gap between germline ends came to 16 bases. The CDR3 sequence is 15 residues long. The CDR3 region has the DNA TGTGCCAGCAGCCCCATGGCTAGCTATGCCTACGAGCAGTACTTC. Amino acids: CASSPMASYAYEQYF.

This sequence joins TRBV5-1 and TRBJ2-2; 8 bases map to TRBD1. The CDR3 has 15 amino acids. V was clipped by 4 bases and J by 1 base; unmatched bases: 3. In germline, CDR1 is SGHRS, CDR2 YFSETQ. In DNA form, the CDR3 reads TGCGCCAGCAGCCCAGGGACAGGGAACACCGGGGAGCTGTTTTTT. This translates into CASSPGTGNTGELFF.